This is a list of T cell receptor beta chains from one sample in a study of shared clonotypes between healthy human individuals. The protocol was immunoSEQ multiplex PCR, while the TCRdb copy is restricted to in-frame clones and leaves out a portion. The sample yields around 700,000 clones, about 78% seen once. Sequencing used memory CD4+ T cells sorted from blood. These TCRs come from a woman in her twenties or thirties in good health. Each CDR3 is given with its conserved first and last residue. A D gene is named only where the DNA matches it firmly. Rows may omit the clone size; those that give it use once, few, many or a size class.

d_call	clone_size	cdr3_length	v_call	j_call	cdr3_nt	cdr3_aa
NA	NA	15	TRBV6-5	TRBJ2-7	TGTGCCAGCAGTTACTCGATAGGTTCGCCCGTCGAGCAGTACTTC	CASSYSIGSPVEQYF
NA	NA	17	TRBV4-2	TRBJ1-4	TGTGCCAGCAGCCAAGCGGGGGCCAGGACAAATAATGAAAAACTGTTTTTT	CASSQAGARTNNEKLFF
NA	NA	12	TRBV15	TRBJ2-3	TGTGCCACCAGCACGGGCACAGATACGCAGTATTTT	CATSTGTDTQYF
TRBD1	NA	18	TRBV5-1	TRBJ1-3	TGCGCCAGCAGCTTATCCGGCACAGGGGCCCCTATTTGGAACACCATATATTTT	CASSLSGTGAPIWNTIYF
NA	few	15	TRBV21-1	TRBJ2-7	TGTGCCAGCAGCAATCGAGAGACGATTGCCTACGAGCAGTACTTC	CASSNRETIAYEQYF
NA	few	13	TRBV28	TRBJ2-3	TGTGCCAGCAGTTTAGCCGAGGGCACAACGCAGTATTTT	CASSLAEGTTQYF
NA	NA	11	TRBV2	TRBJ2-5	TGTGCCAGCACACCTTTGCCGACCCAGTACTTC	CASTPLPTQYF
NA	once	17	TRBV28	TRBJ1-5	TGTGCCAGCAGACCATTACCGGGACGGGGGTGGAGAGGGCCCCAGCATTTT	CASRPLPGRGWRGPQHF
TRBD2	NA	18	TRBV4-1	TRBJ2-7	TGCGCCAGCAGCCAAGGGACTAGCGGGAGGGACCTCTCCTACGAGCAGTACTTC	CASSQGTSGRDLSYEQYF
NA	NA	17	TRBV28	TRBJ2-3	TGTGCCAGCAGCGTTTTTCGGCAGGGATTAAACACAGATACGCAGTATTTT	CASSVFRQGLNTDTQYF
TRBD1	NA	14	TRBV5-1	TRBJ2-5	TGCGCCAGCAGCGAAGGGACAGGTACACAGACCCAGTACTTC	CASSEGTGTQTQYF
TRBD2	NA	15	TRBV6-5	TRBJ2-7	TGTGCCAGCAGTCCAACTAGCGGGCCCTACTACGAGCAGTACTTC	CASSPTSGPYYEQYF